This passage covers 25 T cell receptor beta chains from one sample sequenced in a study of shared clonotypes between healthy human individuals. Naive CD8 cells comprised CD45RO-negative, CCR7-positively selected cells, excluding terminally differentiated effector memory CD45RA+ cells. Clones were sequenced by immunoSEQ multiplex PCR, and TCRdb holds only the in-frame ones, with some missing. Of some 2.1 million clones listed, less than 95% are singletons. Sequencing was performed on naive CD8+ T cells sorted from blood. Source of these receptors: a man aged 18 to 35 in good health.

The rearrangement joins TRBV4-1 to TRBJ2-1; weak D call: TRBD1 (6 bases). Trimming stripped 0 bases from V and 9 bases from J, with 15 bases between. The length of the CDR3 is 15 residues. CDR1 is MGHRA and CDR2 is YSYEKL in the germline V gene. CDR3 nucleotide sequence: TGCGCCAGCAGCCAAGATGGGGGCGGGTACGGTGAGCAGTTCTTC. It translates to CASSQDGGGYGEQFF.

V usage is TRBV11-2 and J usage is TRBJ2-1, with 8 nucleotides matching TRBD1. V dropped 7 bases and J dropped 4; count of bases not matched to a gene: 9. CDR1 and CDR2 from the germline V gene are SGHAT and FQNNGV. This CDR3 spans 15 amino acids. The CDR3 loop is CASTYLQGAYNEQFF. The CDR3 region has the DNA TGTGCCAGCACTTATCTCCAGGGGGCTTACAATGAGCAGTTCTTC.

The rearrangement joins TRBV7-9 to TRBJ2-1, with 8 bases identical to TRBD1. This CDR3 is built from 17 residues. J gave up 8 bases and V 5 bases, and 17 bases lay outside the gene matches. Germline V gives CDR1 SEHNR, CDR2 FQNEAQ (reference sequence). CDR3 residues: CASSARDRPQLSYEQFF. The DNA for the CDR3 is TGTGCCAGCAGCGCCCGGGACAGGCCACAGTTAAGCTATGAGCAGTTCTTC.

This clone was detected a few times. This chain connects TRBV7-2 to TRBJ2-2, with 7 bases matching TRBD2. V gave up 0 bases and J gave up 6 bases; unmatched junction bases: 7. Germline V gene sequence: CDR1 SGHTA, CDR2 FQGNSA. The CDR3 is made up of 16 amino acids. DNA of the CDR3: TGTGCCAGCAGCTTAGCAGCGGGAATGTCGGCCGGGGAGCTGTTTTTT. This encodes CASSLAAGMSAGELFF.

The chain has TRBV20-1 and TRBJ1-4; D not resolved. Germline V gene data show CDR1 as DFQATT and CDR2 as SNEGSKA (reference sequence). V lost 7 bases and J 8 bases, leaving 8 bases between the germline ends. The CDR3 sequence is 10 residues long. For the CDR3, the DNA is TGCAGTGTACCCGCAGAAAAACTGTTTTTT. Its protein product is CSVPAEKLFF.

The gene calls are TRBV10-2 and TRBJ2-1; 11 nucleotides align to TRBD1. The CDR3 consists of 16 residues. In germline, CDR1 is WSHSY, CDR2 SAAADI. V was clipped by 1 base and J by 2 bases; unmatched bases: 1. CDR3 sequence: CASSELGQGAYNEQFF. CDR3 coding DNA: TGCGCCAGCAGTGAGTTGGGACAGGGGGCCTACAATGAGCAGTTCTTC.

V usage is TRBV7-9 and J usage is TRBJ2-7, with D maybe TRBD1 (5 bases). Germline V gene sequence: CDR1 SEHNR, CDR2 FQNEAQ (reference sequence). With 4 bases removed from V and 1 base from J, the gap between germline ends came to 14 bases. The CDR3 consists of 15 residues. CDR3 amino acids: CASSWGPGSSYEQYF. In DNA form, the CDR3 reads TGTGCCAGCAGCTGGGGCCCCGGGTCGTCCTACGAGCAGTACTTC.

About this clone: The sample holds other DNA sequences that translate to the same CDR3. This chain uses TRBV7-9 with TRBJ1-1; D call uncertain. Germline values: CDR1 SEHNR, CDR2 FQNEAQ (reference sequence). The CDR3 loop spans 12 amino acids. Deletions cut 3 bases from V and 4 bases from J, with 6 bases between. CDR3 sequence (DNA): TGTGCCAGCAGCTTCGCAGGCACTGAAGCTTTCTTT. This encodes CASSFAGTEAFF. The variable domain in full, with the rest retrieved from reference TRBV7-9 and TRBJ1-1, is DTGVSQNPRHKITKRGQNVTFRCDPISEHNRLYWYRQTLGQGPEFLTYFQNEAQLEKSRLLSDRFSAERPKGSFSTLEIQRTEQGDSAMYLCASSFAGTEAFFGQGTRLTVV.

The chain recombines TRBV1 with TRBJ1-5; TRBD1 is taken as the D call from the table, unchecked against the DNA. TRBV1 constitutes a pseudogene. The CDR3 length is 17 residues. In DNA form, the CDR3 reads TGCACCAGCAGCCAAGTTATTGGGGCCCTTAGCAATCAGCCCCAGCATTTT. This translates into CTSSQVIGALSNQPQHF.

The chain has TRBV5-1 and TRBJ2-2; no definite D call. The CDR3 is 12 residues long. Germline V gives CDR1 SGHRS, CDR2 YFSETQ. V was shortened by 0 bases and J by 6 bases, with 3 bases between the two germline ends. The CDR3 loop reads CASSLESGELFF. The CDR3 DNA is TGCGCCAGCAGCTTGGAATCCGGGGAGCTGTTTTTT. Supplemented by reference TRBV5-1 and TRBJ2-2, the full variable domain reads KAGVTQTPRYLIKTRGQQVTLSCSPISGHRSVSWYQQTPGQGLQFLFEYFSETQRNKGNFPGRFSGRQFSNSRSEMNVSTLELGDSALYLCASSLESGELFFGEGSRLTVL.

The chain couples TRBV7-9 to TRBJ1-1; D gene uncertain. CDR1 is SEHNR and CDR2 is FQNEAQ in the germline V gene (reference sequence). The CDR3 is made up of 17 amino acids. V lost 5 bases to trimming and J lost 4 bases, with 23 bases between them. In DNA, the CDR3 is TGTGCCAGCAGCCGGGAATCTCCCAGTCAACGGCTCACTGAAGCTTTCTTT. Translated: CASSRESPSQRLTEAFF.

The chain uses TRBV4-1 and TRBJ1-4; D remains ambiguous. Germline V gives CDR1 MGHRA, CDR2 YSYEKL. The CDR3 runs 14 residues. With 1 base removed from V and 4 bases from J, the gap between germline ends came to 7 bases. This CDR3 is CASSQAGSNEKLFF. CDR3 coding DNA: TGCGCCAGCAGCCAAGCCGGCAGTAATGAAAAACTGTTTTTT.

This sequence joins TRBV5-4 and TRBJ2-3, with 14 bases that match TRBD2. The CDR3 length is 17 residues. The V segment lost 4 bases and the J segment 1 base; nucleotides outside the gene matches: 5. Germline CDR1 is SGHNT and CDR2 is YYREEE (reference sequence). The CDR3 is CASSLTGLAGGTDTQYF. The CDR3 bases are TGTGCCAGCAGCCTGACGGGACTAGCGGGGGGCACAGATACGCAGTATTTT.

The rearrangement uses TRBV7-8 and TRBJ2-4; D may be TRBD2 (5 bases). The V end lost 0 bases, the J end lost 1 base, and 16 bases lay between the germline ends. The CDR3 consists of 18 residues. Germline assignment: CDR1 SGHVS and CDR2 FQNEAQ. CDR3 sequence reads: CASSLALVGESAKNIQYF. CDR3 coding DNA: TGTGCCAGCAGCTTAGCGCTTGTCGGGGAGTCGGCCAAAAACATTCAGTACTTC.

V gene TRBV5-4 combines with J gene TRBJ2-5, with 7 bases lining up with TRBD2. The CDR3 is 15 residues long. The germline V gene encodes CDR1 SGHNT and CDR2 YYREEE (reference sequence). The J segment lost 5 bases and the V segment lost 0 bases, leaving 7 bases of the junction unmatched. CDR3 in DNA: TGTGCCAGCAGCTTGGACCTAGCGGAGGGGGAGACCCAGTACTTC. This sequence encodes CASSLDLAEGETQYF.

CDR3 residues: CASSKERKTLTVNTEAFF. CDR3 sequence (DNA): TGTGCCAGCAGCAAAGAAAGAAAGACCCTGACAGTGAACACTGAAGCTTTCTTT. V usage is TRBV21-1 and J usage is TRBJ1-1; the D call TRBD1 from the table was never checked on the DNA. TRBV21-1 is tagged as a pseudogene. The length of the CDR3 is 18 residues.

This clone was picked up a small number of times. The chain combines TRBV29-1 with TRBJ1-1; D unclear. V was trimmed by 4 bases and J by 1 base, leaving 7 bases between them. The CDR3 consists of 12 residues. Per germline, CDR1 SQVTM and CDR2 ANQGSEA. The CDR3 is CSVVKENTEAFF. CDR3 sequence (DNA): TGCAGCGTTGTCAAAGAGAACACTGAAGCTTTCTTT.

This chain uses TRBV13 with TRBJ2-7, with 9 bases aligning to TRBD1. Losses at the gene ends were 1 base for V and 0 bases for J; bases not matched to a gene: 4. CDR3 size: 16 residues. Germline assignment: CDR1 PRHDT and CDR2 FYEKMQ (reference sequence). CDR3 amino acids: CASSLARDRASYEQYF. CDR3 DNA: TGTGCCAGCAGCTTAGCCCGGGACAGGGCCTCCTACGAGCAGTACTTC.

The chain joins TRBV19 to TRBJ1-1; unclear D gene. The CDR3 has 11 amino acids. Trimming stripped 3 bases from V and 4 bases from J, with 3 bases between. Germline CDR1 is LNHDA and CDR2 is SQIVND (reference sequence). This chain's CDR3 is CASSIPTEAFF. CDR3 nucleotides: TGTGCCAGTAGTATCCCCACTGAAGCTTTCTTT.

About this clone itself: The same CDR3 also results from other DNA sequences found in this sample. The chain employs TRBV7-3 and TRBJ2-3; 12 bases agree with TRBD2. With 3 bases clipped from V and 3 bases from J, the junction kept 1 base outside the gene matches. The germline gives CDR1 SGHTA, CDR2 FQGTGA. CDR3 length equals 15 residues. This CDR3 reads CASSLLAGGTDTQYF. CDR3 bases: TGTGCCAGCAGCTTGCTAGCGGGGGGGACAGATACGCAGTATTTT.

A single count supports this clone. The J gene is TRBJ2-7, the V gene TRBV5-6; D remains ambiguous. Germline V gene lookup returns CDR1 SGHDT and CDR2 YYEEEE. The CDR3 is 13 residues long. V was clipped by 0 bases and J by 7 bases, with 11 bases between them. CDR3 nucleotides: TGTGCCAGCAGCTTGGGCTTGACTTTGGAGCAGTACTTC. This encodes CASSLGLTLEQYF.

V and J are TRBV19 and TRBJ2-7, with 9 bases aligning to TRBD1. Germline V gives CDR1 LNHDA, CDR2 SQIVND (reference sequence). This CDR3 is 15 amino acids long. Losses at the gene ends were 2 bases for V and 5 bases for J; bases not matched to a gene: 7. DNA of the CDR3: TGTGCCAGTAGTATACAACCGGGACAGGGCAACGAGCAGTACTTC. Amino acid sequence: CASSIQPGQGNEQYF.

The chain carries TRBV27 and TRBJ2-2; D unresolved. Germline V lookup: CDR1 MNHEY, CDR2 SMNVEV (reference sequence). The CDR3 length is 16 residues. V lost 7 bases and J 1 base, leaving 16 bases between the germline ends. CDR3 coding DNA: TGTGCCAGCACCGAAGGTTGGGCAGAGAACACCGGGGAGCTGTTTTTT. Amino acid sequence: CASTEGWAENTGELFF.

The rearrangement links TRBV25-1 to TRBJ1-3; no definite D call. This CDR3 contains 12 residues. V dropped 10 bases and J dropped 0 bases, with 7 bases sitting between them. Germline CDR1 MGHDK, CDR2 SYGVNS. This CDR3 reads CATSNSGNTIYF. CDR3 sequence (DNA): TGTGCCACGTCTAACTCTGGAAACACCATATATTTT.

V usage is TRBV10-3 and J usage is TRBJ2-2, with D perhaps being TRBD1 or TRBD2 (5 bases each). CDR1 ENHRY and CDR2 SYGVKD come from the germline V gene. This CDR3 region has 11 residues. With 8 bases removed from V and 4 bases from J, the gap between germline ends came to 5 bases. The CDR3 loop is CAIGGTGELFF. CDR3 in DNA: TGTGCCATCGGGGGCACCGGGGAGCTGTTTTTT.